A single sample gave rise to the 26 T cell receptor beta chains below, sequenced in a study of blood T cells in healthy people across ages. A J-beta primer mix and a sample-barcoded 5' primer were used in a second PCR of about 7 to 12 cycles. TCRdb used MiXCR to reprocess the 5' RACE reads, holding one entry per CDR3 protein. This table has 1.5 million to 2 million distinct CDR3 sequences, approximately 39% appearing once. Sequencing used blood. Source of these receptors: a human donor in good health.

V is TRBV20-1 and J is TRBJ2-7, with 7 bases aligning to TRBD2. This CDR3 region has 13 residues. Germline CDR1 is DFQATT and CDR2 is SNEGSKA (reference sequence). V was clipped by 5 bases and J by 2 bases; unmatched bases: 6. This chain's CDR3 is CSAAGTTAYEQYF. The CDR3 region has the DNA TGCAGTGCTGCCGGGACTACCGCCTACGAGCAGTACTTC.

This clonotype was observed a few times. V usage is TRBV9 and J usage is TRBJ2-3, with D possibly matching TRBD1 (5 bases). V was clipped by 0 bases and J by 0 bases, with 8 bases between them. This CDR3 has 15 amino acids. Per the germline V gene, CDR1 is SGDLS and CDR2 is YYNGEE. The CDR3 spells CASSVEGKSTDTQYF. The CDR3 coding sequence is TGTGCCAGCAGCGTAGAGGGGAAGAGCACAGATACGCAGTATTTT.

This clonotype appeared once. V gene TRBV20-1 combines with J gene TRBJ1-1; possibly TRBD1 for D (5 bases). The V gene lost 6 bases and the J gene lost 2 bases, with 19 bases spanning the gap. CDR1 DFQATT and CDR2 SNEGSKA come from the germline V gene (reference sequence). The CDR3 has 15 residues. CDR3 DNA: TGCAGTGCCACCCGACAGACCAACGAAAACACTGAAGCTTTCTTT. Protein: CSATRQTNENTEAFF.

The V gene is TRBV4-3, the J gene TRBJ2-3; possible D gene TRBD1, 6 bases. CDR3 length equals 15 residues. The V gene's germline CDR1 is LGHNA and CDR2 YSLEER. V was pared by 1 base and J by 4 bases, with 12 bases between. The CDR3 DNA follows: TGCGCCAGCAGCCAAGGACCGGACAGCGCAGATACGCAGTATTTT. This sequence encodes CASSQGPDSADTQYF.

The DNA for the CDR3 is TGCGCCAGCAGCCAAGGCAGGGCGCGCAATCAGCCCCAGCATTTT. Protein sequence: CASSQGRARNQPQHF. V is TRBV4-1 and J is TRBJ1-5; TRBD1 is a possible D gene (5 bases). Germline CDR1 and CDR2: MGHRA and YSYEKL. Trimming left V 1 base short and J 2 bases short, with 9 bases between. There are 15 residues in the CDR3.

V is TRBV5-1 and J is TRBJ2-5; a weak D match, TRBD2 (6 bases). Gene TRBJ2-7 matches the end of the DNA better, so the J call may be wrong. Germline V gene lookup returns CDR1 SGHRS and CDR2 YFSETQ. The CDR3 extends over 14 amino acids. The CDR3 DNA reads TGCGCCAGCAGCTTGTCTCGGGGGAACTACGAGCAGTACTTC. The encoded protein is CASSLSRGNYEQYF.

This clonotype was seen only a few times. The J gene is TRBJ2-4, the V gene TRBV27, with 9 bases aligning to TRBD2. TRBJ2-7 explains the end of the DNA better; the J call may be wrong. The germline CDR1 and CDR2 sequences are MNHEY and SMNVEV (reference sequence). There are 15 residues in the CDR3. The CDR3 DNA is TGTGCCAGCAGTTCCTCAGCGGGGGGTCTCCACGAGCAGTACTTC. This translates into CASSSSAGGLHEQYF.

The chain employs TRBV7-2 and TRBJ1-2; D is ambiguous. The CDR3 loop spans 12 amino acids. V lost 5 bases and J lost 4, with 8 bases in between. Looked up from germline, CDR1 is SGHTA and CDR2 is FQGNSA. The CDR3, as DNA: TGTGCCAGCAGCGATTATTTCTATGGCTACACCTTC. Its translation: CASSDYFYGYTF.

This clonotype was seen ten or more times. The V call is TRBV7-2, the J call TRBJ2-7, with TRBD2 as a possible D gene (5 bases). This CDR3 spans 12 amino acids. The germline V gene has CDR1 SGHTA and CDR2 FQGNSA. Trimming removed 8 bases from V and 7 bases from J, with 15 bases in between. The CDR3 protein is CASSLGSGEQYF. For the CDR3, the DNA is TGTGCCAGCTCCCTGGGGTCGGGGGAGCAGTACTTC.

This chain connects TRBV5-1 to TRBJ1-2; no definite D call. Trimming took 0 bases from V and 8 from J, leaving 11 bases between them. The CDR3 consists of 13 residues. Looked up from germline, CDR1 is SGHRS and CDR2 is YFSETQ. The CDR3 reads CASSLVGNRGYTF. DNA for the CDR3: TGCGCCAGCAGCTTGGTCGGGAATCGGGGCTACACCTTC.

The CDR3 region is CASSLQQGVGANVLTF. In DNA, the CDR3 is TGCGCCAGCAGCTTGCAGCAGGGTGTTGGGGCCAACGTCCTGACTTTC. The rearrangement uses TRBV5-1 and TRBJ2-6; weak D call: TRBD1 (5 bases). Germline assignment: CDR1 SGHRS and CDR2 YFSETQ. The CDR3 runs 16 residues. The V and J ends lost 1 base and 3 bases respectively, with 11 bases between them.

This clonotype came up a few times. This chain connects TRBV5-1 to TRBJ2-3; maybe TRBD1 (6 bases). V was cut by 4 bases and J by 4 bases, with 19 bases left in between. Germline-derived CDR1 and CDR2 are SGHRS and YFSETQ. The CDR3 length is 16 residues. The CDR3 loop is CASSPYPTGGADTQYF. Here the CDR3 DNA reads TGCGCCAGCAGCCCCTACCCGACAGGAGGAGCAGATACGCAGTATTTT.

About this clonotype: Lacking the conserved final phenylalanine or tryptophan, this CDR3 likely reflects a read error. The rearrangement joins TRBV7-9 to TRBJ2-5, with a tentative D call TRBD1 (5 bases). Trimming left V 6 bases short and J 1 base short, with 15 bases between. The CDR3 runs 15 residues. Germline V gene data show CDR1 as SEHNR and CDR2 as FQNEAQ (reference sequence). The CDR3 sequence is CASSSAMGLQETQYC. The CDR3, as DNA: TGTGCCAGCAGTTCAGCCATGGGGCTCCAAGAGACCCAGTACTGC.

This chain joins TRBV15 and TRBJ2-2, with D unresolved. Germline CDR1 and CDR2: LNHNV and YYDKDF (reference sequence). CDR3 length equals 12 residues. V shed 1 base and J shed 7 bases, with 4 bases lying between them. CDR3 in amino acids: CATSRASGELFF. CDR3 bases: TGTGCCACCAGCAGAGCAAGCGGGGAGCTGTTTTTT.

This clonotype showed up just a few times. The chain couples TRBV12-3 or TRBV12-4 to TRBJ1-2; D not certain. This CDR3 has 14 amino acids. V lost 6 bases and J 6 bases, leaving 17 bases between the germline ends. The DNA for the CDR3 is TGTGCCAGCAGGCCGACGGGTCAGCAACATGGCTACACCTTC. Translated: CASRPTGQQHGYTF.

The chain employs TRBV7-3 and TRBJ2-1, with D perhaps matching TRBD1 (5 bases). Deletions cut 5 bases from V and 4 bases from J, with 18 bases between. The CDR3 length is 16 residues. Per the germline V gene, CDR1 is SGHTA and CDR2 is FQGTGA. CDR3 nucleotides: TGTGCCAGCAGCGATGAGACAGCTAGTTCGTACAATGAGCAGTTCTTC. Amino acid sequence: CASSDETASSYNEQFF.

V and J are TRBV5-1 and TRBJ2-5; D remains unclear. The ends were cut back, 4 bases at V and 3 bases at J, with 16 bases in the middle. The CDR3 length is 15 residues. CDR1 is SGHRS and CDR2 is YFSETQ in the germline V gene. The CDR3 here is CASSLIGHWKETQYF. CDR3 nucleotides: TGCGCCAGCAGCCTGATAGGCCACTGGAAAGAGACCCAGTACTTC.

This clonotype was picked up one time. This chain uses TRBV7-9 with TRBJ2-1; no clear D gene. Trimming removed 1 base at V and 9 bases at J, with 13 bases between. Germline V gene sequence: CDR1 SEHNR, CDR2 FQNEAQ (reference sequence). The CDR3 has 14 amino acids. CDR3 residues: CASSLVVAGSEQFF. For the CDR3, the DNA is TGTGCCAGCAGCTTAGTGGTAGCCGGTAGTGAGCAGTTCTTC.

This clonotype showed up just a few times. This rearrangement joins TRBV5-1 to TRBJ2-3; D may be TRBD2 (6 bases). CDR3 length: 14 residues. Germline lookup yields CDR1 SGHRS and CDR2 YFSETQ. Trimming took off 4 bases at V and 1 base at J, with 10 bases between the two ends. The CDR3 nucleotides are TGCGCCAGCAGCGGCGGGGTAGGCACAGATACGCAGTATTTT. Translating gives CASSGGVGTDTQYF.

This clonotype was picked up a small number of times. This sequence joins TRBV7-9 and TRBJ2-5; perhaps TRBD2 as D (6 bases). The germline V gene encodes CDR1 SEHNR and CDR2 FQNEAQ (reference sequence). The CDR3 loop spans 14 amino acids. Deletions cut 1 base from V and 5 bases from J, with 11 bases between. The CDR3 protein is CASSLVGGLETQYF. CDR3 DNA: TGTGCCAGCAGCTTAGTCGGAGGGCTGGAGACCCAGTACTTC.

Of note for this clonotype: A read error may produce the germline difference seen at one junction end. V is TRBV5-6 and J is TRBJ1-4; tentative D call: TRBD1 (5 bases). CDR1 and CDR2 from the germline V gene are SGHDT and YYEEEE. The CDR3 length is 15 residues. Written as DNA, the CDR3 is TGTGCCAGCAGCTTGTATTGGACACTCGGTGAAGAACTGTTTTTT. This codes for CASSLYWTLGEELFF.

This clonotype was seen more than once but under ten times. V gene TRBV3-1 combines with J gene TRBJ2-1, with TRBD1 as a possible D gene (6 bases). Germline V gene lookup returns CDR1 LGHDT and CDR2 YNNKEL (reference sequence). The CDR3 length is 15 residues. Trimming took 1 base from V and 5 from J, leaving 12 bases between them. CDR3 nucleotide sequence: TGTGCCAGCAGCCAAGTCCAGGGGAAAAACAATGAGCAGTTCTTC. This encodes CASSQVQGKNNEQFF.

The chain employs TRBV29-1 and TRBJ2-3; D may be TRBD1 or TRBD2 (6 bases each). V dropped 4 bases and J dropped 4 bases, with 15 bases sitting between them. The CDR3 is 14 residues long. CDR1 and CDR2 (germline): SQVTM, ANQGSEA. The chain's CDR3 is CSVGGGTGADTQYF. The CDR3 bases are TGCAGCGTTGGAGGGGGGACGGGGGCAGATACGCAGTATTTT.

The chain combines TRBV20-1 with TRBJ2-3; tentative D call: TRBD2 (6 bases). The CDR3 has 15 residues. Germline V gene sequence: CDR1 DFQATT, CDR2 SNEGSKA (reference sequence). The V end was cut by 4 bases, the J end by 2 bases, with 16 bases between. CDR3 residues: CSATAGRGNTDTQYF. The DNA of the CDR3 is TGCAGTGCTACCGCGGGACGGGGGAACACAGATACGCAGTATTTT.

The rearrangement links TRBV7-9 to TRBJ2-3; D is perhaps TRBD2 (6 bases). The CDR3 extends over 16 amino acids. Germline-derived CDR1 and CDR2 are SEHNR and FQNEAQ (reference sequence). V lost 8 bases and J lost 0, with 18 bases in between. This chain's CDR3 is CASGLAGPPSTDTQYF. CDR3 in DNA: TGTGCCAGCGGTCTGGCGGGGCCGCCTAGCACAGATACGCAGTATTTT.

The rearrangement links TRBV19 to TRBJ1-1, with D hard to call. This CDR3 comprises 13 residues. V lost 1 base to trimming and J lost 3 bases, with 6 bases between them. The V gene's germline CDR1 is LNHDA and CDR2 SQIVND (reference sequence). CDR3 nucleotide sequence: TGTGCCAGTAGTATAGCCCGTTACACTGAAGCTTTCTTT. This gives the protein CASSIARYTEAFF.